The rows below give T cell receptor beta chains drawn from one sample of a study of blood T cell repertoires in COVID-19. The data were produced by immunoSEQ multiplex PCR, yet TCRdb's version contains in-frame clones alone and is incomplete. Of 85,000 to 110,000 clones in the sample, roughly 84% were seen once. Sequencing was performed on peripheral blood. These receptors originate from a human donor in a cohort sampled during active COVID-19. Each CDR3 is given with its conserved first and last residue. Each record gives: D gene, J gene, clone size, V gene, CDR3 DNA, CDR3 protein. D genes are given only for firm matches. Not every row has a clone size; where given, it reads once, few, many or a size class.

D: NA; J: TRBJ1-6; size: NA; V: TRBV9; DNA: TGTGCCAGCAGCCCCCCCCTGGGGGGAAATTCACCCCTCCACTTT; CDR3: CASSPPLGGNSPLHF
D: TRBD2; J: TRBJ2-3; size: NA; V: TRBV5-1; DNA: TGCGCCAGCAGCTTGCCTCCGGGACTAGCGGGGGGAGATACGCAGTATTTT; CDR3: CASSLPPGLAGGDTQYF
D: TRBD1; J: TRBJ1-2; size: NA; V: TRBV3-1/TRBV3-2; DNA: TGTGCCAGCAGCCAAGCTACAGGGGCCCCCTATGGCTACACCTTC; CDR3: CASSQATGAPYGYTF
D: TRBD1; J: TRBJ1-5; size: NA; V: TRBV28; DNA: TGTGCCAGCAGTTTCAGGGACAGGGTCAATCAGCCCCAGCATTTT; CDR3: CASSFRDRVNQPQHF
D: NA; J: TRBJ2-1; size: NA; V: TRBV3-1/TRBV3-2; DNA: TGTGCCAGCAGCCTACGACTAGTCGGTGAGCAGTTCTTC; CDR3: CASSLRLVGEQFF
D: NA; J: TRBJ1-5; size: few; V: TRBV30; DNA: TGTGCCTGGAGTCCACAGGGAAAGGGGAGCAATCAGCCCCAGCATTTT; CDR3: CAWSPQGKGSNQPQHF
D: TRBD1; J: TRBJ1-6; size: few; V: TRBV7-9; DNA: TGTGCCAGCAGCTCCTCCGGGACAGAATCACCCCTCCACTTT; CDR3: CASSSSGTESPLHF
D: NA; J: TRBJ1-2; size: NA; V: TRBV28; DNA: TGTGCCAGCACAGGTTATATAAACTATGGCTACACCTTC; CDR3: CASTGYINYGYTF
D: TRBD1; J: TRBJ2-2; size: once; V: TRBV6-5; DNA: TGTGCCAGCATGGTCAGGGGGAAGAACACCGGGGAGCTGTTTTTT; CDR3: CASMVRGKNTGELFF
D: NA; J: TRBJ1-1; size: NA; V: TRBV7-6; DNA: TGTGCCAGCAGCTTAGATTTACAATCAGGGACTGAAGCTTTCTTT; CDR3: CASSLDLQSGTEAFF
D: NA; J: TRBJ1-1; size: NA; V: TRBV19; DNA: TGTGCCAGTAGTACCACAGGGAACACTGAAGCTTTCTTT; CDR3: CASSTTGNTEAFF
D: NA; J: TRBJ2-5; size: NA; V: TRBV28; DNA: TGTGCCAGCAGCCCGGTGGCGGTGCAAGAGACCCAGTACTTC; CDR3: CASSPVAVQETQYF
D: TRBD1; J: TRBJ2-5; size: NA; V: TRBV27; DNA: TGTGCCAGCTCAAAGACAGGGGGCGGGGAGACCCAGTACTTC; CDR3: CASSKTGGGETQYF
D: NA; J: TRBJ2-1; size: NA; V: TRBV25-1; DNA: TGTGCCAGCAGTGAATATTTGTGGACAGACTCCTACAATGAGCAGTTCTTC; CDR3: CASSEYLWTDSYNEQFF
D: NA; J: TRBJ2-5; size: NA; V: TRBV19; DNA: TGTGCCAGTGGAGGTGGGATCTCAAAAGAGACCCAGTACTTC; CDR3: CASGGGISKETQYF
D: NA; J: TRBJ1-4; size: NA; V: TRBV21-1; DNA: NA; CDR3: CASSKVGQGSTNEKLFF
D: NA; J: TRBJ2-5; size: NA; V: TRBV28; DNA: TGTGCCAGCAGTTCGTACACAGGTCAAGAGACCCAGTACTTC; CDR3: CASSSYTGQETQYF
D: NA; J: TRBJ2-1; size: once; V: TRBV5-8; DNA: TGTGCCAGCAGCTTGGGAGGGTATGGCAGCTACAATGAGCAGTTCTTC; CDR3: CASSLGGYGSYNEQFF
D: TRBD2; J: TRBJ2-1; size: NA; V: TRBV30; DNA: TGTGCCTGGAGTGTACGTTTTGGCGGGGGGTGGTACAATGAGCAGTTCTTC; CDR3: CAWSVRFGGGWYNEQFF
D: TRBD1; J: TRBJ2-7; size: NA; V: TRBV5-6; DNA: TGTGCCAGCAGCTCGCTCGGGACAGGAGCCTACGAGCAGTACTTC; CDR3: CASSSLGTGAYEQYF
D: TRBD1; J: TRBJ1-2; size: NA; V: TRBV9; DNA: TGTGCCAGCAGCGTAGCCTCTCGGACAGGGTACTATGGCTACACCTTC; CDR3: CASSVASRTGYYGYTF
D: NA; J: TRBJ1-5; size: NA; V: TRBV27; DNA: TGTGCCAGCAGTTTAGTCGGGATTACTCAGCCCCAGCATTTT; CDR3: CASSLVGITQPQHF
D: NA; J: TRBJ1-5; size: NA; V: TRBV2; DNA: TGTGCCAGCAGTGAAGCGCTTGGGGCCTCAGACCAGCCCCAGCATTTT; CDR3: CASSEALGASDQPQHF
D: NA; J: TRBJ2-1; size: few; V: TRBV15; DNA: TGTGCCACCAGCAGAGGACTGCACAATGAGCAGTTCTTC; CDR3: CATSRGLHNEQFF
D: TRBD2; J: TRBJ2-7; size: NA; V: TRBV7-3; DNA: TGTGCCAGCAGCTTAAGCGGGGGGGCTCTTTACGAGCAGTACTTC; CDR3: CASSLSGGALYEQYF
D: NA; J: TRBJ2-5; size: NA; V: TRBV7-3; DNA: TGTGCCAGCAGCTTAAACAGGGCGCAGGGGCAAGAGACCCAGTACTTC; CDR3: CASSLNRAQGQETQYF
D: TRBD2; J: TRBJ2-1; size: NA; V: TRBV5-1; DNA: TGCGCCAGCAGCTTGGCTAGCGGAGGGGACAATGAGCAGTTCTTC; CDR3: CASSLASGGDNEQFF
D: NA; J: TRBJ2-1; size: NA; V: TRBV5-4; DNA: TGTGCCAGCAGCGGTGGACTCGGTTTTTCCAAAGAGCAGTTCTTC; CDR3: CASSGGLGFSKEQFF
D: TRBD1; J: TRBJ2-7; size: NA; V: TRBV7-3; DNA: TGTGCCAGCAGCCGAGGGACAGGGAAGCAGTACTTC; CDR3: CASSRGTGKQYF
D: NA; J: TRBJ1-1; size: NA; V: TRBV7-2; DNA: TGTGCCAGCAGCTTAACTTTAGGGGGTAACACTGAAGCTTTCTTT; CDR3: CASSLTLGGNTEAFF
D: NA; J: TRBJ1-2; size: NA; V: TRBV24-1; DNA: TGTGCCACCAGTGATTCGGAGGTATATGGCTACACCTTC; CDR3: CATSDSEVYGYTF
D: NA; J: TRBJ2-1; size: once; V: TRBV5-1; DNA: TGCGCCAGCAGCTTGGGCGAGAGGGGGTTCCGCTCCTACAATGAGCAGTTCTTC; CDR3: CASSLGERGFRSYNEQFF
D: TRBD2; J: TRBJ2-4; size: NA; V: TRBV30; DNA: TGTGCCTGGAGTCTGGGGGGGGTAGCCAAAAACATTCAGTACTTC; CDR3: CAWSLGGVAKNIQYF
D: TRBD2; J: TRBJ2-3; size: NA; V: TRBV19; DNA: TGTGCCAGTAGTACGAGTTCGACTAGCGGGTTTGGCACAGATACGCAGTATTTT; CDR3: CASSTSSTSGFGTDTQYF
D: NA; J: TRBJ1-4; size: NA; V: TRBV4-1; DNA: TGCGCCAGTCAGGGGTGGGGCGAGGAAAAACTGTTTTTT; CDR3: CASQGWGEEKLFF
D: NA; J: TRBJ1-5; size: NA; V: TRBV7-2; DNA: TGTGCCAGCAGCTCCAGGGTGGATCAGCCCCAGCATTTT; CDR3: CASSSRVDQPQHF
D: NA; J: TRBJ1-6; size: few; V: TRBV27; DNA: TGTGCCAGCAGTCCCAGGGACTTCCCGAATTCACCCCTCCACTTT; CDR3: CASSPRDFPNSPLHF
D: NA; J: TRBJ2-2; size: NA; V: TRBV10-3; DNA: TGTGCCATCAGTGATTATCAACTCTCGAACACCGGGGAGCTGTTTTTT; CDR3: CAISDYQLSNTGELFF
D: TRBD2; J: TRBJ2-3; size: once; V: TRBV5-4; DNA: TGTGCCAGCAGCTCCGCTAGCGGGGGGGATACGCAGTATTTT; CDR3: CASSSASGGDTQYF
D: NA; J: TRBJ2-7; size: once; V: TRBV27; DNA: TGTGCCAGCAGTTCCCAGGGGGGCGGCTCCTACGAGCAGTACTTC; CDR3: CASSSQGGGSYEQYF
D: NA; J: TRBJ2-7; size: NA; V: TRBV24-1; DNA: TGTGCCACCAGTGAATTCAAGACAGCGCGTAGCTCCTACGAGCAGTACTTC; CDR3: CATSEFKTARSSYEQYF
D: NA; J: TRBJ2-3; size: NA; V: TRBV3-1/TRBV3-2; DNA: TGTGCCAGCAGCCAAGATTTGGAGTATACGCAGTATTTT; CDR3: CASSQDLEYTQYF
D: NA; J: TRBJ2-1; size: few; V: TRBV6-2/TRBV6-3; DNA: TGTGCCAGCAGTTACCAATCGGGGAATGAGCAGTTCTTC; CDR3: CASSYQSGNEQFF
D: TRBD1; J: TRBJ2-5; size: NA; V: TRBV7-7; DNA: TGTGCTAGCAGCCAAGGGACAGGGGGCAGGGAGACCCAGTACTTC; CDR3: CASSQGTGGRETQYF
D: NA; J: TRBJ2-7; size: NA; V: TRBV27; DNA: TGTGCCAGCAGTTTATATCGTAGCGGATACGAGCAGTACTTC; CDR3: CASSLYRSGYEQYF
D: NA; J: TRBJ2-4; size: NA; V: TRBV28; DNA: TGTGCCAGCAGTTTAGCAGGGGCCAAAAACATTCAGTACTTC; CDR3: CASSLAGAKNIQYF
D: TRBD2; J: TRBJ2-7; size: NA; V: TRBV27; DNA: TGTGCCAGCTCGAGAGGACTAGCGGGGGGGCTCTACGAGCAGTACTTC; CDR3: CASSRGLAGGLYEQYF
D: TRBD1; J: TRBJ2-7; size: NA; V: TRBV28; DNA: TGTGCCAGCAGTACTCACAGGGGCTCGGACAACTACGAGCAGTACTTC; CDR3: CASSTHRGSDNYEQYF
D: NA; J: TRBJ1-5; size: NA; V: TRBV19; DNA: TGTGCCAGTAGACGAGCTCTGGGGGCAGGATTTGGTCCCTATAGCAATCAGCCCCAGCATTTT; CDR3: CASRRALGAGFGPYSNQPQHF
D: NA; J: TRBJ2-7; size: NA; V: TRBV11-2; DNA: TGTGCCAGCAGCTTAATACAGGGTGGCTACGAGCAGTACTTC; CDR3: CASSLIQGGYEQYF
D: NA; J: TRBJ1-2; size: NA; V: TRBV4-1; DNA: TGCGCCAGCAGCCTGGACTCCCAAGGGTATGGCTATGGCTACACCTTC; CDR3: CASSLDSQGYGYGYTF
D: NA; J: TRBJ2-4; size: NA; V: TRBV3-1/TRBV3-2; DNA: TGTGCCAGCAGCCAGGGACTCGGTCAGTACTTC; CDR3: CASSQGLGQYF
D: NA; J: TRBJ2-7; size: NA; V: TRBV6-5; DNA: TGTGCCAGCAGTTACTCAGCGGCGTCTTACTACGAGCAGTACTTC; CDR3: CASSYSAASYYEQYF
D: TRBD1; J: TRBJ1-1; size: NA; V: TRBV29-1; DNA: TGCAGCGTTGATGGGGACAGACTTACTGAAGCTTTCTTT; CDR3: CSVDGDRLTEAFF
D: NA; J: TRBJ2-3; size: NA; V: TRBV28; DNA: TGTGCCAGCAGTCTTATGACGCTAGCGGATACGCAGTATTTT; CDR3: CASSLMTLADTQYF